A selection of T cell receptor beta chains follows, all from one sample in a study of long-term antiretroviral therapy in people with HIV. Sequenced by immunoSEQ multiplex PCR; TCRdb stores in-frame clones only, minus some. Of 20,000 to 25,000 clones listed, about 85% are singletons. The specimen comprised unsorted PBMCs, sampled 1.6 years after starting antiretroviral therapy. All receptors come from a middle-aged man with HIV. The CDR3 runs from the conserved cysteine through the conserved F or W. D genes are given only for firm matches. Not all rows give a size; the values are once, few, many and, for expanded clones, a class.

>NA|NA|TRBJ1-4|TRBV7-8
CASSADRPRTNEKLFF
TGTGCCAGCAGCGCGGACAGACCCCGGACTAATGAAAAACTGTTTTTT
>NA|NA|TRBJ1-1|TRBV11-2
CASSRDVRANTEAFF
TGTGCCAGCAGCCGGGACGTTCGGGCGAACACTGAAGCTTTCTTT
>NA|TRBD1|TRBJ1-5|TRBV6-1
CASSLGTGSNQPQHF
TGTGCCAGCAGTCTCGGGACAGGCTCAAATCAGCCCCAGCATTTT
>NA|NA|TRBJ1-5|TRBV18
CASSPQGSDQPQHF
TGTGCCAGCTCACCCCAGGGGAGCGATCAGCCCCAGCATTTT
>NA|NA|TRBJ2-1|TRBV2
CASRTLADSNNEQFF
TGTGCCAGCAGGACACTGGCGGACTCCAACAATGAGCAGTTCTTC
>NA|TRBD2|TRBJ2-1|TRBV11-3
CASSLGAGGASYNEQFF
TGTGCCAGCAGCTTAGGGGCGGGAGGCGCCTCCTACAATGAGCAGTTCTTC
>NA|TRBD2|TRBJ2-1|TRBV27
CASSLLTSGGYNEQFF
TGTGCCAGCAGTTTATTGACTAGCGGAGGCTACAATGAGCAGTTCTTC
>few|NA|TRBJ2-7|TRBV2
CASALRSSYEQYF
TGTGCCAGCGCCCTGCGGAGCTCCTACGAGCAGTACTTC
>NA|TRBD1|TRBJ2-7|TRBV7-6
CASSLAGGESYEQYF
TGTGCCAGCAGCTTAGCAGGGGGCGAGTCCTACGAGCAGTACTTC
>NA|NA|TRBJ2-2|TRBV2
CASRSQGMGELFF
TGTGCCAGCAGGAGTCAGGGAATGGGGGAGCTGTTTTTT
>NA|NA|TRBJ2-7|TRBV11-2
CASSLGRGGTYEQYF
TGTGCCAGCAGCTTAGGCAGGGGGGGGACCTACGAGCAGTACTTC
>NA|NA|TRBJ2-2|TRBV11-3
CASSLKFGTGELFF
TGTGCCAGCAGCTTAAAGTTCGGGACCGGGGAGCTGTTTTTT
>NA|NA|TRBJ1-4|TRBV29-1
CSVEAQGGYNEKLFF
TGCAGCGTTGAAGCACAGGGAGGGTATAATGAAAAACTGTTTTTT
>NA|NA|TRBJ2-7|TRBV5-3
CARSSQWGWYEQYF
TGTGCCAGAAGCTCGCAGTGGGGCTGGTACGAGCAGTACTTC
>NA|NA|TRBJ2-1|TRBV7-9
CASSRWTEQFF
TGTGCCAGCAGCCGGTGGACTGAGCAGTTCTTC
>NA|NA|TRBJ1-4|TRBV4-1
CASSQVGTSNEKLFF
TGCGCCAGCAGCCAAGTGGGGACCTCAAATGAAAAACTGTTTTTT
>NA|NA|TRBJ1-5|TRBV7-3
CASSQGFGQPQHF
TGTGCCAGCAGCCAGGGATTCGGTCAGCCCCAGCATTTT
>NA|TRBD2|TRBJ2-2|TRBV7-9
CASSFHRLAGADAGELFF
TGTGCCAGCAGCTTCCACCGACTAGCGGGAGCCGATGCCGGGGAGCTGTTTTTT
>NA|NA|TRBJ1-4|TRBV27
CASSLLAGRGLNEKLFF
TGTGCCAGCAGTTTATTGGCCGGAAGGGGTCTCAATGAAAAACTGTTTTTT
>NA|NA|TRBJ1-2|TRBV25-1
CASRAPSGYTF
TGTGCCAGCAGGGCCCCATCTGGCTACACCTTC
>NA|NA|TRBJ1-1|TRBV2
CASSVNGYTEAFF
TGTGCCAGCAGTGTAAATGGGTACACTGAAGCTTTCTTT
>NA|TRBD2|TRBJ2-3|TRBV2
CASSGLAGEADTQYF
TGTGCCAGCAGTGGACTAGCGGGAGAGGCAGATACGCAGTATTTT
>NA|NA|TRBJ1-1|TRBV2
CASSAEDAGPSTEAFF
TGTGCCAGCAGTGCAGAAGACGCGGGACCGTCCACTGAAGCTTTCTTT
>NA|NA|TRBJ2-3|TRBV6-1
CASSGGTATDTQYF
TGTGCCAGCAGTGGCGGGACAGCTACAGATACGCAGTATTTT
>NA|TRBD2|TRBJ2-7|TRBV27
CASSSYYSGNSYEQYF
TGTGCCAGCAGTTCCTATTATAGCGGGAACTCCTACGAGCAGTACTTC
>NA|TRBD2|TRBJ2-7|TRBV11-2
CASSSSSGLALGEQYF
TGTGCCAGCAGCTCTTCTAGCGGCTTGGCGTTGGGTGAGCAGTACTTC
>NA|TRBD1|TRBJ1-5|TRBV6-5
CASSRKGTGNQPQHF
TGTGCCAGCAGTCGAAAGGGGACAGGGAATCAGCCCCAGCATTTT
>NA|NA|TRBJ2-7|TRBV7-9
CASSPSARSEQYF
TGTGCCAGCAGCCCCTCGGCCAGATCAGAGCAGTACTTC
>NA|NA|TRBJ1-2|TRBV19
CASSIGATSNYGYTF
TGTGCCAGTAGTATAGGAGCGACCTCTAACTATGGCTACACCTTC
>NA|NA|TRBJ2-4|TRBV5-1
CASSLPDRINIQYF
TGCGCCAGCAGCCTTCCGGACAGAATAAACATTCAGTACTTC